These 13 T cell receptor beta chains share one sample of origin, sequenced in a study of a mutant IDH1 vaccine in newly diagnosed glioma listed by TCRdb under 2021. Library preparation used the immunoSEQ multiplex PCR assay. In TCRdb, the immuneACCESS table is reduced to in-frame sequences with V and J assigned. These tables do not hold every clone; where another copy was compared, an unresolved V gene accounts for under half, and the others remain unexplained. The sample includes some 38,000 clones, with under 80% observed a single time. Roughly 9% of the sample belongs to the ten largest clones. The sample's time point label, in plain terms: baseline, week 1 (first vaccination visit). The treatment or condition label of this sample denotes: pre-vaccination baseline after standard-of-care therapy. The material sequenced was PBMCs, taken from a glioma patient treated with radiotherapy, temozolomide or both. These receptors were collected from a man in his forties or fifties with glioma. Some clones in this sample may be carry-over from other donors' samples.

The V call is TRBV4-2, the J call TRBJ2-7, with TRBD2 as a possible D gene (5 bases). V was pared by 0 bases and J by 3 bases, with 18 bases between. CDR1 is LGHNA, CDR2 YNFKEQ, per germline. The CDR3 length is 17 residues. The CDR3 nucleotides are TGTGCCAGCAGCCAAGATTGGCGGGCTTCTCTCGTCTACGAGCAGTACTTC. Protein: CASSQDWRASLVYEQYF.

The CDR3: CASSLGGDWNSPLHF. CDR3 bases: TGTGCCAGCAGCTTAGGCGGGGACTGGAATTCACCCCTCCACTTT. J is TRBJ1-6 and V is TRBV13, with D possibly matching TRBD1 (5 bases). Germline V gene lookup returns CDR1 PRHDT and CDR2 FYEKMQ (reference sequence). V shed 0 bases and J shed 7 bases, with 10 bases lying between them. CDR3 length: 15 amino acids.

V is TRBV27 and J is TRBJ2-1, with 12 bases identical to TRBD2. Germline V gives CDR1 MNHEY, CDR2 SMNVEV (reference sequence). V lost 2 bases to trimming and J lost 8 bases; unmatched junction nucleotides: 4. The CDR3 is 15 residues long. The CDR3 sequence is CASSLTGLAGYEQFF. The CDR3 nucleotides read TGTGCCAGCAGTTTAACCGGACTAGCGGGGTATGAGCAGTTCTTC.

The chain employs TRBV19 and TRBJ1-6; 10 bases match TRBD1. J lost 4 bases, V lost 4 bases, and 4 bases had no gene match. The CDR3 consists of 16 residues. Germline CDR1 reads LNHDA; CDR2 reads SQIVND (reference sequence). CDR3: CASSSPGQGYNSPLHF. CDR3 nucleotides: TGTGCCAGTAGTAGTCCGGGACAGGGGTATAATTCACCCCTCCACTTT.

The chain links TRBV29-1 to TRBJ1-1; D is ambiguous. Trimming left V 4 bases short and J 3 bases short, with 12 bases between. CDR3 length equals 13 residues. From germline, CDR1 is SQVTM and CDR2 ANQGSEA. CDR3 DNA sequence: TGCAGCGTTGCCCCCTTCCAGGACACTGAAGCTTTCTTT. The encoded protein is CSVAPFQDTEAFF.

The chain joins TRBV6-1 to TRBJ1-2; no definite D call. This CDR3 spans 13 amino acids. Between the trimmed V and J ends, which lost 6 bases and 4 bases, there was a span of 12 bases. Germline-derived CDR1 and CDR2 are MNHNS and SASEGT. In DNA, the CDR3 is TGTGCCAGCAGCGAGAACGGGCTCTATGGCTACACCTTC. Protein: CASSENGLYGYTF.

The V and J genes are TRBV19 and TRBJ1-1, with 9 bases lining up with TRBD1. J lost 8 bases, V lost 6 bases, and 4 bases had no gene match. Germline values: CDR1 LNHDA, CDR2 SQIVND (reference sequence). The CDR3 spans 12 residues. The CDR3 DNA sequence: TGTGCCAGTAGGCCGGGACAGGGAGAAGCTTTCTTT. This encodes CASRPGQGEAFF.

The V gene is TRBV5-1, the J gene TRBJ2-2, with 10 bases fitting TRBD1. This CDR3 comprises 20 residues. Germline CDR1 reads SGHRS; CDR2 reads YFSETQ. V was clipped by 2 bases and J by 3 bases; unmatched bases: 16. The CDR3 is CASSFLPAGWTGGDTGELFF. For the CDR3, the DNA is TGCGCCAGCAGCTTTCTACCCGCTGGATGGACAGGGGGAGACACCGGGGAGCTGTTTTTT. Full variable domain (missing parts from reference TRBV5-1 and TRBJ2-2): KAGVTQTPRYLIKTRGQQVTLSCSPISGHRSVSWYQQTPGQGLQFLFEYFSETQRNKGNFPGRFSGRQFSNSRSEMNVSTLELGDSALYLCASSFLPAGWTGGDTGELFFGEGSRLTVL.

The chain employs TRBV7-9 and TRBJ2-6, with a weak D call TRBD1 (6 bases). This CDR3 spans 14 amino acids. Germline V lookup: CDR1 SEHNR, CDR2 FQNEAQ (reference sequence). V lost 5 bases to trimming and J lost 3 bases, with 8 bases between them. CDR3 nucleotide sequence: TGTGCCAGCAGCGAAGGGGGTGGGGCCAACGTCCTGACTTTC. Translation: CASSEGGGANVLTF.

The J gene is TRBJ1-1, the V gene TRBV7-2; the D is unclear. The CDR3 is 17 residues long. Germline values: CDR1 SGHTA, CDR2 FQGNSA. V lost 1 base, J lost 1 base, and 16 bases lay in between. The CDR3 bases are TGTGCCAGCAGCTTAGGGATCCGGTTCGCGCCGAACACTGAAGCTTTCTTT. Translated: CASSLGIRFAPNTEAFF.

This chain connects TRBV6-5 to TRBJ2-7, with TRBD1 identical over 10 bases. Trimming at V came to 2 bases and at J to 2 bases, leaving 6 bases not matched to a gene. This CDR3 has 16 amino acids. Per germline, CDR1 MNHEY and CDR2 SVGAGI. This chain's CDR3 is CASSYPTTGGTYEQYF. The CDR3 DNA is TGTGCCAGCAGTTACCCAACGACAGGGGGCACCTACGAGCAGTACTTC.

This sequence joins TRBV5-6 and TRBJ2-3; 11 bases align to TRBD2. Per germline, CDR1 SGHDT and CDR2 YYEEEE. This CDR3 has 15 amino acids. V gave up 2 bases and J gave up 6 bases; unmatched junction bases: 5. The DNA for the CDR3 is TGTGCCAGCAGCTTTAGCGGGGGGGCTTCGGATACGCAGTATTTT. Translated, it gives CASSFSGGASDTQYF.

J is TRBJ2-7 and V is TRBV29-1, with TRBD1 identical over 7 bases. V shed 5 bases and J 1 base; nucleotides not matched to a gene: 2. Germline loops: CDR1 SQVTM, CDR2 ANQGSEA. This CDR3 has 12 residues. DNA of the CDR3: TGCAGCGTTACAGGGGAATCCTACGAGCAGTACTTC. It codes for CSVTGESYEQYF.